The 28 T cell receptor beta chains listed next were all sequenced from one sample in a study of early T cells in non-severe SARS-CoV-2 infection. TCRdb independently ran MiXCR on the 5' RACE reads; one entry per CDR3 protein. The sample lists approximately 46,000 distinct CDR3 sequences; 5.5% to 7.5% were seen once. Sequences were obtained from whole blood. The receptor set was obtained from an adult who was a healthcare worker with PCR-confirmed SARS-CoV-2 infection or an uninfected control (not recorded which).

In DNA form, the CDR3 reads TGCGCCAGCAGTGGGAACAGACTCTACGAGCAGTACTTC. It codes for CASSGNRLYEQYF. V and J are TRBV10-1 and TRBJ2-7; D uncertain. The germline CDR1 and CDR2 sequences are WNHNN and SYGVQD (reference sequence). Trimming took off 4 bases at V and 3 bases at J, with 10 bases between the two ends. The CDR3 totals 13 residues.

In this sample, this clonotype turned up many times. The CDR3 protein is CSARNSGGSDTQYF. CDR3 nucleotides: TGCAGTGCTAGGAATAGCGGGGGATCAGATACGCAGTATTTT. The chain has TRBV20-1 and TRBJ2-3; 9 nucleotides line up with TRBD2. The CDR3 loop spans 14 amino acids. The J segment lost 4 bases and the V segment lost 3 bases, leaving 5 bases of the junction unmatched. Germline assignment: CDR1 DFQATT and CDR2 SNEGSKA (reference sequence).

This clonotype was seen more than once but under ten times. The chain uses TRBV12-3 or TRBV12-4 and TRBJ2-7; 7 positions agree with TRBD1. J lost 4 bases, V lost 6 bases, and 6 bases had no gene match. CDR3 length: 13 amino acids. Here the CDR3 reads CASRHRGTYEQYF. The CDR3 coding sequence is TGTGCCAGCAGGCACAGGGGCACATACGAGCAGTACTTC.

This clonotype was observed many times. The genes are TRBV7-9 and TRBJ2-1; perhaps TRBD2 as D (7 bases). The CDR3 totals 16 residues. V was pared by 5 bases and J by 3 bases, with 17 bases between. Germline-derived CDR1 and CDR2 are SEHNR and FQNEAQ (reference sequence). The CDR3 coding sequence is TGTGCCAGCAGCGGGGGGGCAGGAGCCTACTACAATGAGCAGTTCTTC. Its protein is CASSGGAGAYYNEQFF. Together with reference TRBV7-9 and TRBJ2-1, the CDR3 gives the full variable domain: DTGVSQNPRHKITKRGQNVTFRCDPISEHNRLYWYRQTLGQGPEFLTYFQNEAQLEKSRLLSDRFSAERPKGSFSTLEIQRTEQGDSAMYLCASSGGAGAYYNEQFFGPGTRLTVL.

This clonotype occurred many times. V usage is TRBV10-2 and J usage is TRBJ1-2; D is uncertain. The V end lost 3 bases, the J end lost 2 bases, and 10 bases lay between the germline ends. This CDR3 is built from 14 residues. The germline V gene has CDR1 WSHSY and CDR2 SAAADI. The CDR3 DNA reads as TGCGCCAGCAGTGACTGGCAGACCAACTATGGCTACACCTTC. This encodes CASSDWQTNYGYTF.

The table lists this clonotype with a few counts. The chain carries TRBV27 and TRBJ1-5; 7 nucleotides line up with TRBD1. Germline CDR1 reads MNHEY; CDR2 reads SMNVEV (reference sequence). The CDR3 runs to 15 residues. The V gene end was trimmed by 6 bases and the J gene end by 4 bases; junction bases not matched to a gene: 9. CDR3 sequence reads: CASSREGQINQPQHF. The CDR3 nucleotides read TGTGCCAGCAGCCGAGAGGGACAGATTAATCAGCCCCAGCATTTT.

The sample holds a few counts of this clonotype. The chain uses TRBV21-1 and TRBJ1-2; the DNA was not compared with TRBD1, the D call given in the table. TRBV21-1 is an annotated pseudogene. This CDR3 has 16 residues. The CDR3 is CASSKARPGRDYGYTF. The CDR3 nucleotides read TGTGCCAGCAGCAAAGCGCGGCCAGGGAGAGACTATGGCTACACCTTC.

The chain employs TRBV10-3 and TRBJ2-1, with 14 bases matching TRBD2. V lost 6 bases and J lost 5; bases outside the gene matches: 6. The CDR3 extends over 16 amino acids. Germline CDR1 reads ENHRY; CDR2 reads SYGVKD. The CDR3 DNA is TGTGCCATCAGCGGGACTAGCGGGGGACTGAACAATGAGCAGTTCTTC. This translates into CAISGTSGGLNNEQFF.

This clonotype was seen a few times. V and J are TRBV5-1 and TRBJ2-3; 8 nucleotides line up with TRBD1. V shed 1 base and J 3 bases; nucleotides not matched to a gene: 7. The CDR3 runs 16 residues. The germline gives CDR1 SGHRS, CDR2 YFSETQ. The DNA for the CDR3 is TGCGCCAGCAGCTTGCAAGGACAGGGAGGAACAGATACGCAGTATTTT. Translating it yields CASSLQGQGGTDTQYF.

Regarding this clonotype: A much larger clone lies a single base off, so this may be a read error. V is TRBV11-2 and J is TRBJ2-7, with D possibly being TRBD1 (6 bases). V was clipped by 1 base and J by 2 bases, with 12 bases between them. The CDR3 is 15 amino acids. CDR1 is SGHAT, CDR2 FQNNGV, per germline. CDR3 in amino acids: CASSLGPGDPYEQYF. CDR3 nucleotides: TGTGCCAGCAGCTTAGGCCCAGGGGATCCCTACGAGCAGTACTTC.

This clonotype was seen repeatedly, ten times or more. The CDR3 loop is CASSQKPGLASETQYF. The CDR3 nucleotides are TGTGCCAGCAGCCAAAAACCGGGACTAGCATCGGAGACCCAGTACTTC. The chain links TRBV5-5 to TRBJ2-5; 9 bases are a match to TRBD2. CDR3 size: 16 residues. The V segment lost 4 bases and the J segment 5 bases; nucleotides outside the gene matches: 12. The germline gives CDR1 SGHKS, CDR2 YYEKEE (reference sequence).

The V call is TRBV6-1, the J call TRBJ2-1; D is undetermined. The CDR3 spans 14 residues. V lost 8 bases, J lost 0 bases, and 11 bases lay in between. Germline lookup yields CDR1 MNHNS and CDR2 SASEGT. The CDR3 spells CASSAVSSYNEQFF. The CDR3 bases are TGTGCCAGCTCGGCGGTTAGCTCCTACAATGAGCAGTTCTTC.

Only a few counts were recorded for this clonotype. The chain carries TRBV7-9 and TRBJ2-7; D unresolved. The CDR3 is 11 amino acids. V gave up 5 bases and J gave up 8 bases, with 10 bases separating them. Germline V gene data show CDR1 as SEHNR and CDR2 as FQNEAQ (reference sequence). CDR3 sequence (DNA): TGTGCCAGCAGCCTTTTGGGAAAGCAGTACTTC. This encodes CASSLLGKQYF. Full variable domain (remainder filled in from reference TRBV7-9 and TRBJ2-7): DTGVSQNPRHKITKRGQNVTFRCDPISEHNRLYWYRQTLGQGPEFLTYFQNEAQLEKSRLLSDRFSAERPKGSFSTLEIQRTEQGDSAMYLCASSLLGKQYFGPGTRLTVT.

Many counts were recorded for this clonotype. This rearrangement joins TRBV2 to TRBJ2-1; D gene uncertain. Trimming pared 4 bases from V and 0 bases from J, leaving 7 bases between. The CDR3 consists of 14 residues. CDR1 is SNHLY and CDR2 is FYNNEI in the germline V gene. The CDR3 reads CASSVLSSYNEQFF. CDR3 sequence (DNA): TGTGCCAGCAGTGTGCTGAGCTCCTACAATGAGCAGTTCTTC.

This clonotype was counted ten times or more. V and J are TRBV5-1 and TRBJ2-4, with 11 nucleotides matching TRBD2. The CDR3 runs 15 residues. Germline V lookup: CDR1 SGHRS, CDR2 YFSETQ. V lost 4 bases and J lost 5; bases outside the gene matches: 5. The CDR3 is CASSPIAGGQNIQYF. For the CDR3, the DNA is TGCGCCAGCAGCCCAATAGCGGGGGGGCAAAACATTCAGTACTTC.

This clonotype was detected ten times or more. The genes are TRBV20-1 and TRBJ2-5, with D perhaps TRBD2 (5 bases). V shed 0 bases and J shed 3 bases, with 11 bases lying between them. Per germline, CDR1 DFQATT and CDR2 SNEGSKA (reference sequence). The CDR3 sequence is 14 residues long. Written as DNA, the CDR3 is TGCAGTGCTAGAGATGAATCCGGGAAAGAGACCCAGTACTTC. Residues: CSARDESGKETQYF.

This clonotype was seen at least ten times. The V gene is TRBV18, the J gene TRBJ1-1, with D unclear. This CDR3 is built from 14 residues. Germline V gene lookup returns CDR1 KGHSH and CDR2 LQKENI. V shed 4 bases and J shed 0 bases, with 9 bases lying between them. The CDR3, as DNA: TGTGCCAGCTCACTTGAGGGCATGAACACTGAAGCTTTCTTT. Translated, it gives CASSLEGMNTEAFF. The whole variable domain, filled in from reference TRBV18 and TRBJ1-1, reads NAGVMQNPRHLVRRRGQEARLRCSPMKGHSHVYWYRQLPEEGLKFMVYLQKENIIDESGMPKERFSAEFPKEGPSILRIQQVVRGDSAAYFCASSLEGMNTEAFFGQGTRLTVV.

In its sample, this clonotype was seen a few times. CDR3 protein: CASSLPTGISNIQYF. Written as DNA, the CDR3 is TGTGCCAGCAGCTTGCCGACAGGGATCAGCAACATTCAGTACTTC. The chain recombines TRBV5-4 with TRBJ2-4; 7 nucleotides match TRBD1. The CDR3 is 15 amino acids. The germline CDR1 and CDR2 sequences are SGHNT and YYREEE (reference sequence). V lost 1 base and J lost 7; bases outside the gene matches: 8.

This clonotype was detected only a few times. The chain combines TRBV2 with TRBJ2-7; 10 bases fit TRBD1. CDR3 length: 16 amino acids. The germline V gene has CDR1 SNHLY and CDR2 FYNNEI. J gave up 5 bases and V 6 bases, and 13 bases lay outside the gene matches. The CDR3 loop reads CASSPWGDRGVDEQYF. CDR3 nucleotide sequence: TGTGCCAGCAGCCCCTGGGGGGACAGGGGAGTCGACGAGCAGTACTTC.

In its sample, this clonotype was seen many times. The CDR3 nucleotides are TGTGCCAGCAGCCCCGGACTAGCGGGGGGAGTTGTCACCGGGGAGCTGTTTTTT. Its translation: CASSPGLAGGVVTGELFF. The rearrangement uses TRBV9 and TRBJ2-2; TRBD2 matches at 14 bases. V lost 4 bases, J lost 4 bases, and 9 bases stayed unmatched. CDR1 and CDR2 from the germline V gene are SGDLS and YYNGEE. CDR3 size: 18 residues.

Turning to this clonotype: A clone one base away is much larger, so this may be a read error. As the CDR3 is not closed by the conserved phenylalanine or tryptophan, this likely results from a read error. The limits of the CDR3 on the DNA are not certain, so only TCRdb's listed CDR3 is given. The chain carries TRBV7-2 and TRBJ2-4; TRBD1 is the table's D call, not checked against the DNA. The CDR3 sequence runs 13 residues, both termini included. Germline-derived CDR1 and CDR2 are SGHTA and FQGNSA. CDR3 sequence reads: CASSLTTQGFVYL.

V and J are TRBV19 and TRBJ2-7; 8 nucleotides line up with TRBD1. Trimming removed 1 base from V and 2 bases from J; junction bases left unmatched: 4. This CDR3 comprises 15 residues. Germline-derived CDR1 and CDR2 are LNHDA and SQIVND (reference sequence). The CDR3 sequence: CASSIGQGATYEQYF. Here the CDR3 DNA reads TGTGCCAGTAGTATAGGGCAGGGGGCGACCTACGAGCAGTACTTC. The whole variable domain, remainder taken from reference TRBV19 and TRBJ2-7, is DGGITQSPKYLFRKEGQNVTLSCEQNLNHDAMYWYRQDPGQGLRLIYYSQIVNDFQKGDIAEGYSVSREKKESFPLTVTSAQKNPTAFYLCASSIGQGATYEQYFGPGTRLTVT.

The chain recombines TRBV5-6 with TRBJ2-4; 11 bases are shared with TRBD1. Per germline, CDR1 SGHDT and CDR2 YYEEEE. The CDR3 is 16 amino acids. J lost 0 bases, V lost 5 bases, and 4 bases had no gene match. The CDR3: CASRPGTGGAKNIQYF. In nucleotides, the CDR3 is TGTGCCAGCAGACCGGGGACAGGGGGAGCCAAAAACATTCAGTACTTC.

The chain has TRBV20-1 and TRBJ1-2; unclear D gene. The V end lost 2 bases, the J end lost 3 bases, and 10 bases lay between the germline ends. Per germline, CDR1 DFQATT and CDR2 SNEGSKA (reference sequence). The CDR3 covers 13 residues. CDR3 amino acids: CSARIPTDYGYTF. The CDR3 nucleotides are TGCAGTGCTAGAATCCCGACGGACTATGGCTACACCTTC.

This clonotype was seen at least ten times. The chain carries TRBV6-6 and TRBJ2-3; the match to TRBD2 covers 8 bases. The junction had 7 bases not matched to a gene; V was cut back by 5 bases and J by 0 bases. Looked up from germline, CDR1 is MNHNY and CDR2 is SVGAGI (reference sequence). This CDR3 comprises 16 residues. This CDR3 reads CASSDAGTRSTDTQYF. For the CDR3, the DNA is TGTGCCAGCAGTGATGCCGGGACTAGAAGCACAGATACGCAGTATTTT.

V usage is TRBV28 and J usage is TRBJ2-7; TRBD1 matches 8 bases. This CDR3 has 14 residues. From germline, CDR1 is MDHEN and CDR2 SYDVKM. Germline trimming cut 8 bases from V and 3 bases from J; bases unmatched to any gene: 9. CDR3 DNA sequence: TGTGCCAGCTCTAACGCAGGGGGCGACTACGAGCAGTACTTC. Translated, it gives CASSNAGGDYEQYF.

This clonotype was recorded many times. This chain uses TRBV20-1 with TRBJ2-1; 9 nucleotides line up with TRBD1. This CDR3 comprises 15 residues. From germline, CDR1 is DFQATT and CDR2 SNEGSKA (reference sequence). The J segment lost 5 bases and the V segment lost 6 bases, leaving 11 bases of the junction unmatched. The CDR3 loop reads CSATPGQGSDNEQFF. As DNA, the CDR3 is TGCAGTGCCACCCCGGGACAGGGTTCGGACAATGAGCAGTTCTTC.

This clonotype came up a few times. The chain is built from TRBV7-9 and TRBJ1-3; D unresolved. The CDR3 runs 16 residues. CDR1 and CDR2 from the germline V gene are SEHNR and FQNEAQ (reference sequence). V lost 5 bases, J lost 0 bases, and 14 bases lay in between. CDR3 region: CASSPAERSSGNTIYF. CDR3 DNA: TGTGCCAGCAGCCCGGCGGAAAGATCCTCTGGAAACACCATATATTTT.